Following are 12 T cell receptor beta chains from one sample sequenced in a study of radiotherapy plus CTLA-4 blockade in lung cancer. Some clones are missing from TCRdb's copy, which holds only in-frame ones; the method was immunoSEQ multiplex PCR. The table shows 24,000 or so clones, with about 73% occurring only once. The sequencing used peripheral blood, collected from a patient treated with radiotherapy plus ipilimumab. These receptors were taken from a human donor with non-small cell lung cancer who had stable disease on radiotherapy plus ipilimumab.

A few counts support this clone. This sequence joins TRBV6-5 and TRBJ2-7; the match to TRBD2 covers 16 bases. The CDR3 covers 13 residues. Unmatched junction bases numbered 4, after V lost 6 bases and J lost 11 bases. Germline lookup yields CDR1 MNHEY and CDR2 SVGAGI. CDR3 sequence (DNA): TGTGCCAGCAGAACCGGGACTAGCGGGAGGGAGTACTTC. Translated: CASRTGTSGREYF.

This clone turned up a few times. The J gene is TRBJ2-7, the V gene TRBV23-1, with TRBD2 matching 7 bases. TRBV23-1 is an ORF, with its function uncertain. The CDR3 is 19 amino acids. V trimming: 0 bases; J trimming: 4 bases; junction bases outside the gene matches: 18. The CDR3 nucleotides read TGCGCCAGCAGTCAATCGGCAATGACTAGCCTGAAAACCTGGTACGAGCAGTACTTC. It encodes CASSQSAMTSLKTWYEQYF.

V and J are TRBV28 and TRBJ1-1; maybe TRBD1 (5 bases). V was cut by 5 bases and J by 4 bases, with 14 bases left in between. This CDR3 comprises 14 residues. Germline loops: CDR1 MDHEN, CDR2 SYDVKM. The CDR3 DNA reads TGTGCCAGCAGTATTCCGGCAGGGACCACTGAAGCTTTCTTT. Its protein is CASSIPAGTTEAFF.

The chain is built from TRBV10-3 and TRBJ1-2, with 10 bases identical to TRBD1. There are 17 residues in the CDR3. The germline V gene has CDR1 ENHRY and CDR2 SYGVKD. With 2 bases clipped from V and 3 bases from J, the junction kept 9 bases outside the gene matches. The CDR3 nucleotides are TGTGCCATCAGTGAGAGCTTGGGACAGGGGACCGACTATGGCTACACCTTC. Encoded protein: CAISESLGQGTDYGYTF.

This clone was counted once. The J gene is TRBJ2-7, the V gene TRBV5-6, with D possibly TRBD2 on 5 matching bases. CDR1 and CDR2 from the germline V gene are SGHDT and YYEEEE. Trimming stripped 7 bases from V and 7 bases from J, with 15 bases between. The length of the CDR3 is 12 residues. The CDR3 DNA is TGTGCCAGCGGCGGACTCGGCTTGGAGCAGTACTTC. Protein: CASGGLGLEQYF.

The rearrangement links TRBV25-1 to TRBJ2-3; TRBD2 agrees at 7 bases. The V and J ends lost 5 bases and 4 bases, in that order; junction bases with no gene match: 9. Germline assignment: CDR1 MGHDK and CDR2 SYGVNS. The CDR3 length is 15 residues. CDR3 sequence reads: CASSLGREWSDTQYF. The CDR3 DNA is TGTGCCAGCAGTCTAGGGCGGGAGTGGTCAGATACGCAGTATTTT.

As to this clone: The sample carries other DNA sequences with the same CDR3. V gene TRBV6-1 combines with J gene TRBJ1-5; 8 bases fit TRBD1. The germline gives CDR1 MNHNS, CDR2 SASEGT. The CDR3 runs to 13 residues. V dropped 2 bases and J dropped 7; count of bases not matched to a gene: 1. CDR3 DNA sequence: TGTGCCAGCAGTGAACAGGGGGCGCAGCCCCAGCATTTT. Amino acids: CASSEQGAQPQHF.

V gene TRBV28 combines with J gene TRBJ2-7, with D tentatively TRBD2 (5 bases). Germline V lookup: CDR1 MDHEN, CDR2 SYDVKM. V lost 2 bases to trimming and J lost 5 bases, with 13 bases between them. CDR3 length equals 14 residues. CDR3 in amino acids: CASSLIGGRDEQYF. The CDR3 coding sequence is TGTGCCAGCAGTTTAATCGGTGGGCGGGACGAGCAGTACTTC.

J is TRBJ2-7 and V is TRBV5-1; 9 nucleotides line up with TRBD1. The CDR3 has 15 residues. With V trimmed by 4 bases and J by 2 bases, 7 bases remained unmatched. Germline loops: CDR1 SGHRS, CDR2 YFSETQ. CDR3 in amino acids: CASSLGQGTTYEQYF. CDR3 sequence (DNA): TGCGCCAGCAGCCTCGGACAGGGGACAACCTACGAGCAGTACTTC.

V and J are TRBV11-2 and TRBJ2-1; D might be TRBD1 or TRBD2, each matching 6 bases. Between the trimmed V and J ends, which lost 5 bases and 7 bases, there was a span of 15 bases. The CDR3 loop spans 14 amino acids. Germline assignment: CDR1 SGHAT and CDR2 FQNNGV. CDR3 in amino acids: CASSARRGRNEQFF. The CDR3 nucleotides are TGTGCCAGCAGCGCTAGACGGGGGCGGAATGAGCAGTTCTTC.

This chain joins TRBV7-9 and TRBJ2-5; D unclear. The germline CDR1 and CDR2 sequences are SEHNR and FQNEAQ (reference sequence). V gave up 1 base and J gave up 2 bases, with 5 bases separating them. CDR3 length: 13 residues. The CDR3: CASSLGSQETQYF. Here the CDR3 DNA reads TGTGCCAGCAGCTTAGGGAGTCAAGAGACCCAGTACTTC.

The rearrangement links TRBV7-8 to TRBJ2-3, with D unresolved. Germline CDR1 reads SGHVS; CDR2 reads FQNEAQ. The CDR3 is made up of 17 amino acids. The V and J ends lost 1 base and 0 bases respectively, with 14 bases between them. This chain's CDR3 is CASSLEAVAFSTDTQYF. The CDR3 nucleotides are TGTGCCAGCAGCTTAGAGGCGGTAGCTTTTAGCACAGATACGCAGTATTTT.